A selection of T cell receptor beta chains follows, all from one sample in a study of T cell responses to AZD1222 COVID-19 vaccine. Using immunoSEQ multiplex PCR, the repertoire was profiled, and TCRdb retains in-frame clones only, with some absent. The sample shows over 100,000 clones, about 89% of them seen only once. The sample in question was peripheral blood, obtained on day 0 of AZD1222 vaccination. The receptors derive from an adult in good health. Both conserved end residues are part of each CDR3. D genes are given only for firm matches. The listing skips clone size in some rows; elsewhere it reads once, few, many or a size class.

CDR3aa: CASPAAGGNTEAFF; CDR3nt: TGTGCCAGCCCCGCGGCGGGGGGCAACACTGAAGCTTTCTTT; d_gene: .; j_gene: TRBJ1-1; len: 14; abundance: .; v_gene: TRBV28
CDR3aa: CASSSRGTGGNQPQHF; CDR3nt: TGTGCCAGCAGTTCCAGGGGGACCGGGGGCAATCAGCCCCAGCATTTT; d_gene: TRBD1; j_gene: TRBJ1-5; len: 16; abundance: .; v_gene: TRBV27
CDR3aa: CASSIRGASYYGYTF; CDR3nt: TGTGCCAGTAGTATTCGGGGGGCATCCTACTATGGCTACACCTTC; d_gene: .; j_gene: TRBJ1-2; len: 15; abundance: .; v_gene: TRBV19
CDR3aa: CASSLWMGQVTTGELFF; CDR3nt: TGTGCCAGCAGCTTGTGGATGGGACAGGTTACCACCGGGGAGCTGTTTTTT; d_gene: TRBD1; j_gene: TRBJ2-2; len: 17; abundance: .; v_gene: TRBV5-6
CDR3aa: CASTTSGLTDTQYF; CDR3nt: TGTGCCAGCACCACTAGCGGCCTCACAGATACGCAGTATTTT; d_gene: TRBD2; j_gene: TRBJ2-3; len: 14; abundance: .; v_gene: TRBV6-5
CDR3aa: CASSHLRDGNTIYF; CDR3nt: TGTGCCAGCAGCCATCTCAGGGATGGAAACACCATATATTTT; d_gene: .; j_gene: TRBJ1-3; len: 14; abundance: .; v_gene: TRBV3-1/TRBV3-2
CDR3aa: CAWRDLGAYEQYF; CDR3nt: TGTGCCTGGAGGGACTTAGGGGCCTACGAGCAGTACTTC; d_gene: .; j_gene: TRBJ2-7; len: 13; abundance: .; v_gene: TRBV30
CDR3aa: CASSLLSGTQYF; CDR3nt: TGTGCCAGCAGTTTACTGAGCGGGACCCAGTACTTC; d_gene: .; j_gene: TRBJ2-5; len: 12; abundance: many; v_gene: TRBV27
CDR3aa: CASSLGGSYNEQFF; CDR3nt: TGTGCCAGCAGTTTAGGGGGGTCCTACAATGAGCAGTTCTTC; d_gene: .; j_gene: TRBJ2-1; len: 14; abundance: .; v_gene: TRBV27
CDR3aa: CASSTPGEGAYNEQFF; CDR3nt: TGTGCCAGCAGCACCCCCGGGGAGGGGGCGTACAATGAGCAGTTCTTC; d_gene: .; j_gene: TRBJ2-1; len: 16; abundance: few; v_gene: TRBV3-1/TRBV3-2
CDR3aa: CASSLALGTSYGYTF; CDR3nt: TGTGCCAGCAGCTTAGCGCTTGGAACCTCCTATGGCTACACCTTC; d_gene: .; j_gene: TRBJ1-2; len: 15; abundance: .; v_gene: TRBV7-2
CDR3aa: CASSSLAGGHEQYF; CDR3nt: TGTGCCAGCAGCTCTCTAGCGGGAGGACACGAGCAGTACTTC; d_gene: TRBD2; j_gene: TRBJ2-7; len: 14; abundance: .; v_gene: TRBV7-2
CDR3aa: CASSPRGPGHQPQHF; CDR3nt: TGTGCCAGCAGTCCAAGGGGACCTGGGCATCAGCCCCAGCATTTT; d_gene: .; j_gene: TRBJ1-5; len: 15; abundance: once; v_gene: TRBV7-9
CDR3aa: CASSRTGGYTF; CDR3nt: TGTGCCAGCAGTAGGACAGGAGGCTACACCTTC; d_gene: TRBD1; j_gene: TRBJ1-2; len: 11; abundance: once; v_gene: TRBV2
CDR3aa: CASSSQTGGLNEQFF; CDR3nt: TGTGCCAGCAGCTCCCAGACAGGGGGGCTCAATGAGCAGTTCTTC; d_gene: TRBD1; j_gene: TRBJ2-1; len: 15; abundance: .; v_gene: TRBV11-3
CDR3aa: CSAPVRRAPTYNSPLHF; CDR3nt: TGCAGCGCCCCGGTGAGGAGGGCCCCCACCTATAATTCACCCCTCCACTTT; d_gene: .; j_gene: TRBJ1-6; len: 17; abundance: .; v_gene: TRBV29-1
CDR3aa: CAWSRGEEKLFF; CDR3nt: TGTGCCTGGAGCAGGGGCGAGGAAAAACTGTTTTTT; d_gene: .; j_gene: TRBJ1-4; len: 12; abundance: .; v_gene: TRBV30
CDR3aa: CASRLAADTQYF; CDR3nt: TGCGCCAGCAGGCTAGCAGCAGATACGCAGTATTTT; d_gene: .; j_gene: TRBJ2-3; len: 12; abundance: .; v_gene: TRBV5-1
CDR3aa: CASSDVGQGNTEAFF; CDR3nt: TGTGCCAGCAGTGATGTAGGGCAGGGCAACACTGAAGCTTTCTTT; d_gene: .; j_gene: TRBJ1-1; len: 15; abundance: .; v_gene: TRBV2
CDR3aa: CASSKDGEITEAFF; CDR3nt: TGTGCCAGCAGTAAGGACGGAGAAATCACTGAAGCTTTCTTT; d_gene: .; j_gene: TRBJ1-1; len: 14; abundance: .; v_gene: TRBV2
CDR3aa: CASSLANRQLTYEQYF; CDR3nt: TGTGCCAGCAGCTTGGCCAACAGGCAGCTAACCTACGAGCAGTACTTC; d_gene: .; j_gene: TRBJ2-7; len: 16; abundance: once; v_gene: TRBV5-5
CDR3aa: CASSWGLSYNEQFF; CDR3nt: TGTGCCAGCAGTTGGGGACTCTCCTACAATGAGCAGTTCTTC; d_gene: .; j_gene: TRBJ2-1; len: 14; abundance: once; v_gene: TRBV6-5
CDR3aa: CASSSPGGTNEKLFF; CDR3nt: TGTGCCAGCAGCTCTCCAGGGGGAACTAATGAAAAACTGTTTTTT; d_gene: TRBD1; j_gene: TRBJ1-4; len: 15; abundance: .; v_gene: TRBV7-9
CDR3aa: CASSNRGGNQPQHF; CDR3nt: TGTGCCAGCAGCAACAGGGGAGGGAATCAGCCCCAGCATTTT; d_gene: TRBD1; j_gene: TRBJ1-5; len: 14; abundance: .; v_gene: TRBV3-1/TRBV3-2
CDR3aa: CASSEDVRGTEAFF; CDR3nt: TGTGCCAGCAGTGAAGATGTCAGGGGCACTGAAGCTTTCTTT; d_gene: .; j_gene: TRBJ1-1; len: 14; abundance: .; v_gene: TRBV6-1
CDR3aa: CASSLDPQLTGELFF; CDR3nt: TGCGCCAGCAGCTTGGATCCCCAGCTCACCGGGGAGCTGTTTTTT; d_gene: .; j_gene: TRBJ2-2; len: 15; abundance: .; v_gene: TRBV5-1
CDR3aa: CASSQDSGGFSYNEQFF; CDR3nt: TGCGCCAGCAGCCAAGATTCGGGGGGTTTTTCCTACAATGAGCAGTTCTTC; d_gene: TRBD2; j_gene: TRBJ2-1; len: 17; abundance: medium-sized; v_gene: TRBV4-1
CDR3aa: CASSEPGTVETQYF; CDR3nt: TGTGCCAGCAGTGAACCCGGGACAGTAGAGACCCAGTACTTC; d_gene: TRBD1; j_gene: TRBJ2-5; len: 14; abundance: .; v_gene: TRBV25-1
CDR3aa: CASSFTSGGSEQYF; CDR3nt: TGTGCCAGCAGCTTCACTAGCGGGGGGAGCGAGCAGTACTTC; d_gene: TRBD2; j_gene: TRBJ2-7; len: 14; abundance: .; v_gene: TRBV7-2
CDR3aa: CAATKDRMDSPLHF; CDR3nt: TGTGCCGCTACAAAGGATCGTATGGACTCACCCCTCCACTTT; d_gene: .; j_gene: TRBJ1-6; len: 14; abundance: .; v_gene: TRBV10-3
CDR3aa: CASGLVGGEKLFF; CDR3nt: TGTGCTAGTGGTTTGGTGGGTGGGGAAAAACTGTTTTTT; d_gene: .; j_gene: TRBJ1-4; len: 13; abundance: .; v_gene: TRBV12-5
CDR3aa: CASGTVLNQPQHF; CDR3nt: TGTGCCAGCGGGACAGTGCTCAATCAGCCCCAGCATTTT; d_gene: TRBD1; j_gene: TRBJ1-5; len: 13; abundance: .; v_gene: TRBV2
CDR3aa: CASSENEHDNEQFF; CDR3nt: TGTGCCAGCAGTGAGAACGAGCATGACAATGAGCAGTTCTTC; d_gene: .; j_gene: TRBJ2-1; len: 14; abundance: .; v_gene: TRBV2
CDR3aa: CASSRRGDRSTEAFF; CDR3nt: TGTGCCAGCAGCCGCCGGGGGGATCGGAGCACTGAAGCTTTCTTT; d_gene: .; j_gene: TRBJ1-1; len: 15; abundance: .; v_gene: TRBV6-5
CDR3aa: CSALDTGPGSPLHF; CDR3nt: TGCAGCGCCCTGGACACGGGGCCGGGATCACCCCTCCACTTT; d_gene: .; j_gene: TRBJ1-6; len: 14; abundance: .; v_gene: TRBV29-1
CDR3aa: CASRNYPGPLHF; CDR3nt: TGTGCCAGCAGAAATTATCCTGGACCCCTCCACTTT; d_gene: .; j_gene: TRBJ1-6; len: 12; abundance: .; v_gene: TRBV12-3/TRBV12-4
CDR3aa: CASSRGYEQYF; CDR3nt: TGTGCCAGCTCTAGGGGGTACGAGCAGTACTTC; d_gene: .; j_gene: TRBJ2-7; len: 11; abundance: .; v_gene: TRBV6-5
CDR3aa: CASSPHRAGANVLTF; CDR3nt: TGTGCCAGCAGTCCTCACAGGGCTGGGGCCAACGTCCTGACTTTC; d_gene: .; j_gene: TRBJ2-6; len: 15; abundance: .; v_gene: TRBV27
CDR3aa: CASSTSGVAYNEQFF; CDR3nt: TGTGCCAGCAGCACTAGCGGGGTAGCCTACAATGAGCAGTTCTTC; d_gene: TRBD2; j_gene: TRBJ2-1; len: 15; abundance: .; v_gene: TRBV5-8
CDR3aa: CASSSPPGTQPQHF; CDR3nt: TGTGCCAGCAGTTCCCCCCCGGGGACTCAGCCCCAGCATTTT; d_gene: .; j_gene: TRBJ1-5; len: 14; abundance: .; v_gene: TRBV27
CDR3aa: CASSQTGSYNEQFF; CDR3nt: TGTGCCAGCAGCCAAACAGGCTCCTACAATGAGCAGTTCTTC; d_gene: .; j_gene: TRBJ2-1; len: 14; abundance: .; v_gene: TRBV11-3
CDR3aa: CAWSEGRSANTEAFF; CDR3nt: TGTGCCTGGAGTGAAGGCAGGTCGGCGAACACTGAAGCTTTCTTT; d_gene: .; j_gene: TRBJ1-1; len: 15; abundance: once; v_gene: TRBV30
CDR3aa: CASSVTSGEVRFF; CDR3nt: TGTGCCAGCAGCGTGACTAGCGGGGAGGTGCGGTTCTTC; d_gene: TRBD2; j_gene: TRBJ2-1; len: 13; abundance: .; v_gene: TRBV9
CDR3aa: CASSDGGRGDEQYF; CDR3nt: TGCGCCAGCAGTGACGGGGGTCGGGGGGACGAGCAGTACTTC; d_gene: TRBD2; j_gene: TRBJ2-7; len: 14; abundance: .; v_gene: TRBV10-1
CDR3aa: CATKTADSNQPQHF; CDR3nt: TGTGCCACAAAGACAGCTGATAGCAATCAGCCCCAGCATTTT; d_gene: .; j_gene: TRBJ1-5; len: 14; abundance: .; v_gene: TRBV6-6
CDR3aa: CASSSGDYNYVYTF; CDR3nt: TGTGCCAGCAGTTCCGGGGACTACAACTATGTCTACACCTTC; d_gene: .; j_gene: TRBJ1-2; len: 14; abundance: few; v_gene: TRBV6-5
CDR3aa: CASRPQGWFPGELFF; CDR3nt: TGTGCCAGCAGACCACAGGGATGGTTTCCCGGGGAGCTGTTTTTT; d_gene: .; j_gene: TRBJ2-2; len: 15; abundance: once; v_gene: TRBV27
CDR3aa: CASSKDGRGPGANVLTF; CDR3nt: TGTGCCAGCAGCAAAGATGGCAGGGGCCCTGGGGCCAACGTCCTGACTTTC; d_gene: .; j_gene: TRBJ2-6; len: 17; abundance: .; v_gene: TRBV21-1
CDR3aa: CASSLSSNEQFF; CDR3nt: TGTGCCAGCAGCTTATCCAGCAATGAGCAGTTCTTC; d_gene: .; j_gene: TRBJ2-1; len: 12; abundance: .; v_gene: TRBV13
CDR3aa: CAISAMASGSEAYEQYF; CDR3nt: TGTGCCATCAGTGCTATGGCTAGCGGGAGTGAGGCCTACGAGCAGTACTTC; d_gene: TRBD2; j_gene: TRBJ2-7; len: 17; abundance: .; v_gene: TRBV10-3
CDR3aa: CASSLAGHWNTEAFF; CDR3nt: TGTGCCAGCAGTTTAGCAGGACACTGGAACACTGAAGCTTTCTTT; d_gene: .; j_gene: TRBJ1-1; len: 15; abundance: .; v_gene: TRBV28
CDR3aa: CASRGTGREVGYTF; CDR3nt: TGTGCCAGTAGGGGGACAGGTAGAGAAGTTGGCTACACCTTC; d_gene: TRBD1; j_gene: TRBJ1-2; len: 14; abundance: .; v_gene: TRBV19
CDR3aa: CATWPGGHQTGELFF; CDR3nt: TGCGCCACCTGGCCGGGTGGGCACCAGACCGGGGAGCTGTTTTTT; d_gene: .; j_gene: TRBJ2-2; len: 15; abundance: .; v_gene: TRBV10-2
CDR3aa: CASSIRVGYGYTF; CDR3nt: TGTGCCAGCAGTATTAGGGTGGGCTATGGCTACACCTTC; d_gene: .; j_gene: TRBJ1-2; len: 13; abundance: .; v_gene: TRBV27
CDR3aa: CASSEFSSAGMDLNEQFF; CDR3nt: TGCGCCAGCAGCGAATTCTCCTCAGCGGGAATGGATTTAAATGAGCAGTTCTTC; d_gene: TRBD2; j_gene: TRBJ2-1; len: 18; abundance: .; v_gene: TRBV5-1